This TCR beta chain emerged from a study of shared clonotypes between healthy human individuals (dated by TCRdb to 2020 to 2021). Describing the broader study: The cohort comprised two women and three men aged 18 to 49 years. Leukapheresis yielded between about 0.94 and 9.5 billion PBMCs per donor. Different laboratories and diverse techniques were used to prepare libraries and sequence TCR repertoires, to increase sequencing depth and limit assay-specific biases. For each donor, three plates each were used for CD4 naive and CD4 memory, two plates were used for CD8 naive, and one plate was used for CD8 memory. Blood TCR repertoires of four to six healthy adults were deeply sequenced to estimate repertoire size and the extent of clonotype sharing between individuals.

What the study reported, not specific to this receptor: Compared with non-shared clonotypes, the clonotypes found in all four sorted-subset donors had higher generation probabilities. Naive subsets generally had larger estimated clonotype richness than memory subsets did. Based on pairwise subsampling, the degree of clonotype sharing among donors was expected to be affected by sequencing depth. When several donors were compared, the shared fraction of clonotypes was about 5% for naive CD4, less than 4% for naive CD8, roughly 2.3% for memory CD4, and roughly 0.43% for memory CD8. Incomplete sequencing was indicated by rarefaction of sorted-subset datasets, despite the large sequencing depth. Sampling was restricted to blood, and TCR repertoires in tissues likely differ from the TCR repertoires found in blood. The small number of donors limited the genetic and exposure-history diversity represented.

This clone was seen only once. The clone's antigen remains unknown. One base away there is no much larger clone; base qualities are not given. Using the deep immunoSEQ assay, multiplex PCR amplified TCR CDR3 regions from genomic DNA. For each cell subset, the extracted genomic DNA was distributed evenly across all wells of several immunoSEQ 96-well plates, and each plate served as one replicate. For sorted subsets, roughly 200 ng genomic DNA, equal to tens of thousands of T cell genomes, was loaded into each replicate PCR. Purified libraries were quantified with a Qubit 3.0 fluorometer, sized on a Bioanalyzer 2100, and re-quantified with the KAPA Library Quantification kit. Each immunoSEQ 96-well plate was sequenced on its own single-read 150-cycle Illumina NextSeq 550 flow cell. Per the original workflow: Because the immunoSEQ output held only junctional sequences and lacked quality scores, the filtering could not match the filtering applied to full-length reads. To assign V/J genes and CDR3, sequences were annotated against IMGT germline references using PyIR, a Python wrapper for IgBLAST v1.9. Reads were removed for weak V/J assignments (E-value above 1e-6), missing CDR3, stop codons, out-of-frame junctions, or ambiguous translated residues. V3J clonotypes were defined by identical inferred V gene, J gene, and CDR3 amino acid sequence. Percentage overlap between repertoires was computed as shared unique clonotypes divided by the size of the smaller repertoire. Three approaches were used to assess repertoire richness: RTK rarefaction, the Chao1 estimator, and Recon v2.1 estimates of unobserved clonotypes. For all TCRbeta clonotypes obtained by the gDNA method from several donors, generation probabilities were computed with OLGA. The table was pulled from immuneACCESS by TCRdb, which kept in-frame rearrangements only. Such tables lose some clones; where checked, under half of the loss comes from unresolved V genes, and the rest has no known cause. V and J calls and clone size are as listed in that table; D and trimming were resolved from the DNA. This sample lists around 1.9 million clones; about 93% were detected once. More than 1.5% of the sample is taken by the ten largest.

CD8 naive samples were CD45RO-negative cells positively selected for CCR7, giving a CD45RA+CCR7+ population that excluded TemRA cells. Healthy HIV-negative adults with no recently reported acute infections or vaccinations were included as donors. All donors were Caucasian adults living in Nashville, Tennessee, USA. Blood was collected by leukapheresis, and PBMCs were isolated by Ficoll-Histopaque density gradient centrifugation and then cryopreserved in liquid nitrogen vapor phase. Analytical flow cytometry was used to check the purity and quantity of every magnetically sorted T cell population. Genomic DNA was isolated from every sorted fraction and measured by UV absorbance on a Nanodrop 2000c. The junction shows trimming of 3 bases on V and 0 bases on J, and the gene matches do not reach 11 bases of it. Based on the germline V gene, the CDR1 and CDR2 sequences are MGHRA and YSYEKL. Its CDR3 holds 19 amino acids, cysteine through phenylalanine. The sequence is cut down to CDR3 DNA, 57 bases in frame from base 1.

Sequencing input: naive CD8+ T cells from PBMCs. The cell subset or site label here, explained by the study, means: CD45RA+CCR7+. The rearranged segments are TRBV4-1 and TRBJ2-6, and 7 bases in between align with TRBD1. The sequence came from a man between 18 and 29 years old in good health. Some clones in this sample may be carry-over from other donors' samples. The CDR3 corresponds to CASSQTPGQFISGANVLTF. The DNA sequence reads TGCGCCAGCAGCCAGACTCCGGGACAGTTTATCTCTGGGGCCAACGTCCTGACTTTC.